This TCR beta chain was captured by sequencing in a study of cytomegalovirus exposure and HLA in healthy donors. Use of 60 Vbeta and 13 Jbeta primers characterized the PCR. TCRdb keeps only in-frame clones here, not all; method: immunoSEQ multiplex PCR. The sample consists of 150,000 to 200,000 clones, 72% of them appearing once. General study points: The classifier was said to identify cytomegalovirus status with high specificity and sensitivity. V segments that were indistinguishable, TRBV6-2 and TRBV6-3 among them, were omitted from analysis.

Donors likely had unrecorded immune exposures despite being nominally healthy when sampled. The records omit this donor's CMV serostatus. A note on this clone: No antigen is known for it.

This CDR3 comprises 14 residues. V shed 4 bases and J shed 1 base, with 9 bases lying between them. Germline-derived CDR1 and CDR2 are ENHRY and SYGVKD. The genes are TRBV10-3 and TRBJ2-3; a weak D match, TRBD2 (6 bases). Sequencing was performed on PBMCs. The TCR sequence derives from a human donor in good health. The DNA for the CDR3 is TGTGCCATCAGTGGGAGCGGGCGCACAGATACGCAGTATTTT. Protein product: CAISGSGRTDTQYF.